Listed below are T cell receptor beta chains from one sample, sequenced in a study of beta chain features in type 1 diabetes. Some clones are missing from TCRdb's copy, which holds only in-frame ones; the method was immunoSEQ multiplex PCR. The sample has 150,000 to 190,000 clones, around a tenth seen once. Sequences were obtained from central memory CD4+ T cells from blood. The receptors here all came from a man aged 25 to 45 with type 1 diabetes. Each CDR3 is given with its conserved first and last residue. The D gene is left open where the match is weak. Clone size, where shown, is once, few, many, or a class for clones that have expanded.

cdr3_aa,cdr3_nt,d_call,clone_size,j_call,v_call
CASSLEPGYGYTF,TGTGCCAGCAGTTTAGAGCCGGGGTATGGCTACACCTTC,-,few,TRBJ1-2,TRBV28
CASNKREGATDTQYF,TGTGCCAGCAATAAGCGGGAGGGCGCTACAGATACGCAGTATTTT,TRBD2,-,TRBJ2-3,TRBV13
CASSLPRLGGTSTDTQYF,TGTGCCAGCAGCCTCCCCCGGCTGGGCGGGACTAGCACAGATACGCAGTATTTT,-,-,TRBJ2-3,TRBV7-2
CASSLEGARGHTEAFF,TGCGCCAGCAGCTTGGAGGGAGCCAGGGGGCACACTGAAGCTTTCTTT,TRBD1,-,TRBJ1-1,TRBV5-1
CASSEQGAGLLTDTQYF,TGTGCCAGCAGTGAACAGGGAGCGGGCCTACTCACAGATACGCAGTATTTT,-,-,TRBJ2-3,TRBV2
CASSSTGGEETQYF,TGCGCCAGCAGCTCGACAGGGGGCGAGGAGACCCAGTACTTC,TRBD1,-,TRBJ2-5,TRBV5-1
CAWSLSTSPGETQYF,TGTGCCTGGAGTCTATCGACTAGCCCAGGGGAGACCCAGTACTTC,TRBD2,-,TRBJ2-5,TRBV30
CASSTPGAGDENEQFF,TGTGCCAGCAGTACCCCGGGAGCGGGAGATGAAAATGAGCAGTTCTTC,TRBD2,-,TRBJ2-1,TRBV28
CASSVGTGEVKLFF,TGTGCCAGCAGTGTAGGGACAGGGGAGGTAAAACTGTTTTTT,TRBD1,few,TRBJ1-4,TRBV2
CASSNPGGTYEQYF,TGTGCCAGCAGTAACCCGGGAGGGACCTACGAGCAGTACTTC,TRBD2,-,TRBJ2-7,TRBV6-5
CASRQGADAEAFF,TGTGCCAGCCGACAGGGGGCAGACGCTGAAGCTTTCTTT,TRBD1,few,TRBJ1-1,TRBV19
CASSLQGLYTDTQYF,TGCGCCAGCAGCTTACAGGGATTGTACACAGATACGCAGTATTTT,-,few,TRBJ2-3,TRBV5-1
CASSLAAGAQYEQYF,TGTGCCAGCAGCTTAGCTGCGGGAGCCCAGTACGAGCAGTACTTC,TRBD2,few,TRBJ2-7,TRBV7-3
CASRGDAYEQYF,TGTGCCAGCAGAGGAGACGCCTACGAGCAGTACTTC,-,-,TRBJ2-7,TRBV2
CASSSRAGKHF,TGCGCCAGCAGCTCCAGGGCTGGGAAGCATTTT,-,-,TRBJ1-5,TRBV5-1
CSVDRASGPLNEQFF,TGCAGCGTTGATAGGGCTAGCGGGCCTCTCAATGAGCAGTTCTTC,TRBD2,few,TRBJ2-1,TRBV29-1
CASSPTSGTSATDTQYF,TGTGCCAGCAGCCCTACCTCCGGGACTAGCGCCACAGATACGCAGTATTTT,TRBD2,few,TRBJ2-3,TRBV7-8
CASSPMTGSTGELFF,TGCGCCAGCAGCCCGATGACAGGTAGCACCGGGGAGCTGTTTTTT,-,-,TRBJ2-2,TRBV5-1
CATRQGSTDTQYF,TGTGCCACGCGACAGGGGTCCACAGATACGCAGTATTTT,TRBD1,-,TRBJ2-3,TRBV18
CASSSSRVEQYF,TGTGCCAGCAGCTCCTCCCGGGTGGAGCAGTACTTC,-,-,TRBJ2-7,TRBV7-2
CSVGESGGDYGYTF,TGCAGCGTTGGCGAATCAGGGGGCGACTATGGCTACACCTTC,TRBD1,-,TRBJ1-2,TRBV29-1